This TCR beta chain originates from a study of blood T cell repertoires in COVID-19. Generated by immunoSEQ multiplex PCR, the TCRdb table keeps only in-frame clones and is missing some. The sample has about 80,000 clones, around four fifths seen once. Germline loops: CDR1 MGHRA, CDR2 YSYEKL. The V segment lost 1 base and the J segment 1 base; nucleotides outside the gene matches: 3. The CDR3 is 16 amino acids. This clone turned up a few times. The chain combines TRBV4-1 with TRBJ2-3, with 9 bases lining up with TRBD2. Sequenced sample: peripheral blood. The source is a man at least 80 years old with active or convalescent COVID-19. The CDR3 DNA is TGCGCCAGCAGCCAAGGGTCTAGCGGGGGCACAGATACGCAGTATTTT. Translation: CASSQGSSGGTDTQYF.